The 17 T cell receptor beta chains in this list originate from one sample, sequenced in a study of blood T cell repertoires in COVID-19 (dated by TCRdb to 2018 to 2021). Preparation of the library involved the immunoSEQ multiplex PCR assay. Not all clones reach the TCRdb copy of this immuneACCESS table, which keeps in-frame sequences only. Checked studies attribute under half of the gap to unresolved V genes and leave the rest unexplained. The sample yields about 110,000 clones; 80% to 85% were counted once. Jointly, the top ten make up roughly 0.83% of the sample. What was sequenced was peripheral blood. The receptor set was obtained from a woman in her sixties or seventies with acute or convalescent COVID-19.

The chain combines TRBV18 with TRBJ1-5; TRBD1 might be the D (6 bases). Germline loops: CDR1 KGHSH, CDR2 LQKENI. CDR3 length: 15 amino acids. The V end was cut by 5 bases, the J end by 2 bases, with 13 bases between. This CDR3 reads CASSSTGKRNQPQHF. CDR3 nucleotides: TGTGCCAGCTCATCTACAGGGAAACGCAATCAGCCCCAGCATTTT.

The genes are TRBV11-3 and TRBJ1-1, with D uncertain. Trimming cost V 5 bases and J 2 bases, with 3 bases left between them. Germline values: CDR1 SGHNT, CDR2 YENEEA. The CDR3 consists of 11 residues. In DNA, the CDR3 is TGTGCCAGCAGCCTAAACACTGAAGCTTTCTTT. Translating gives CASSLNTEAFF.

The V call is TRBV2, the J call TRBJ2-1, with 7 bases identical to TRBD2. The CDR3 spans 15 residues. CDR1 is SNHLY and CDR2 is FYNNEI in the germline V gene. J was trimmed by 4 bases and V by 7 bases; bases with no gene match: 10. Here the CDR3 reads CASTPDSGRYNEQFF. The DNA for the CDR3 is TGTGCCAGCACCCCCGATAGCGGGCGATACAATGAGCAGTTCTTC.

The V and J genes are TRBV30 and TRBJ2-1, with 7 bases lining up with TRBD2. CDR3 length: 15 amino acids. V trimming: 4 bases; J trimming: 7 bases; junction bases outside the gene matches: 13. Germline V gives CDR1 GTSNPN, CDR2 SVGIG (reference sequence). DNA of the CDR3: TGTGCCTGGACATGGGGCGGGAGCTGGCAGAATGAGCAGTTCTTC. It is translated as CAWTWGGSWQNEQFF.

The rearrangement links TRBV2 to TRBJ2-2; 7 bases line up with TRBD1. CDR1 and CDR2 (germline): SNHLY, FYNNEI. This CDR3 has 15 amino acids. V shed 7 bases, J shed 6 bases, and the junction held 11 bases outside the gene matches. CDR3 in amino acids: CASIEGTDRAGELFF. DNA of the CDR3: TGTGCCAGCATCGAAGGGACAGACAGGGCCGGGGAGCTGTTTTTT.

The chain joins TRBV4-2 to TRBJ1-3; 8 bases fit TRBD1. The germline V gene encodes CDR1 LGHNA and CDR2 YNFKEQ. J gave up 1 base and V 0 bases, and 5 bases lay outside the gene matches. This CDR3 spans 17 amino acids. The CDR3 nucleotides are TGTGCCAGCAGCCAAGATCTAGACAGGGGATCTGGAAACACCATATATTTT. Protein: CASSQDLDRGSGNTIYF.

The chain couples TRBV3-1 (or the pseudogene TRBV3-2) to TRBJ2-7; 10 positions agree with TRBD1. V trimming: 4 bases; J trimming: 2 bases; junction bases outside the gene matches: 8. Looked up from germline, CDR1 is LGHDT and CDR2 is YNNKEL (reference sequence). CDR3 length: 16 amino acids. Written as DNA, the CDR3 is TGTGCCAGCAGCCTACCACCGGGACAGGGGACCTACGAGCAGTACTTC. Amino acids: CASSLPPGQGTYEQYF.

This chain links TRBV27 with TRBJ2-5; TRBD2 agrees at 10 bases. The CDR3 contains 17 residues. J gave up 4 bases and V 6 bases, and 14 bases lay outside the gene matches. Germline CDR1 reads MNHEY; CDR2 reads SMNVEV (reference sequence). The CDR3 region has the DNA TGTGCCAGCAGGCACCTTGGGAAGCGGGAGGGCCGAGAGACCCAGTACTTC. Its protein product is CASRHLGKREGRETQYF.

The chain links TRBV7-9 to TRBJ1-1; D not certain. Trimming cost V 1 base and J 1 base, with 7 bases left between them. CDR1 SEHNR and CDR2 FQNEAQ come from the germline V gene (reference sequence). CDR3 length: 14 amino acids. The CDR3 region is CASSLVAPNTEAFF. DNA of the CDR3: TGTGCCAGCAGCTTAGTGGCCCCGAACACTGAAGCTTTCTTT.

This chain links TRBV7-3 with TRBJ2-7, with 9 nucleotides matching TRBD2. The CDR3 spans 14 residues. Trimming removed 4 bases from V and 0 bases from J; junction bases left unmatched: 1. The germline V gene has CDR1 SGHTA and CDR2 FQGTGA. This CDR3 is CASSSTSGSYEQYF. The CDR3 coding sequence is TGTGCCAGCAGCTCGACTAGCGGCTCCTACGAGCAGTACTTC.

CDR3 in amino acids: CASSQGKRVSGYTF. The DNA of the CDR3 is TGCGCCAGCAGCCAAGGAAAGAGGGTTAGTGGCTACACCTTC. The gene calls are TRBV4-1 and TRBJ1-2, with unresolved D. Trimming pared 1 base from V and 7 bases from J, leaving 13 bases between. Germline loops: CDR1 MGHRA, CDR2 YSYEKL. The CDR3 runs to 14 residues.

The chain carries TRBV3-1 (or the pseudogene TRBV3-2) and TRBJ1-2, with unresolved D. V was shortened by 4 bases and J by 2 bases, with 11 bases between the two germline ends. The CDR3 consists of 14 residues. Germline V CDR1 and CDR2: LGHDT, YNNKEL (reference sequence). The CDR3 nucleotides read TGTGCCAGCAGCCTCTCAGTAAAAAACTATGGCTACACCTTC. Its translation: CASSLSVKNYGYTF.

This clone was recorded a few times. J is TRBJ2-6 and V is TRBV15; maybe TRBD1 (5 bases). The germline gives CDR1 LNHNV, CDR2 YYDKDF (reference sequence). Trimming removed 3 bases at V and 0 bases at J, with 15 bases between. This CDR3 spans 18 amino acids. CDR3 loop: CATSRSRDSFSGANVLTF. CDR3 DNA sequence: TGTGCCACCAGCAGGAGCAGAGACAGTTTCTCTGGGGCCAACGTCCTGACTTTC.

This clone was detected only a few times. The chain carries TRBV10-3 and TRBJ2-7, with TRBD2 matching 14 bases. The germline CDR1 and CDR2 sequences are ENHRY and SYGVKD. Trimming cost V 6 bases and J 6 bases; bases outside gene matches: 7. The CDR3 runs to 15 residues. The CDR3 is CAIRGTSGRGGEQYF. CDR3 bases: TGTGCCATCAGGGGGACTAGCGGGAGAGGCGGCGAGCAGTACTTC.

The chain employs TRBV3-1 (or the pseudogene TRBV3-2) and TRBJ1-6, with D maybe TRBD1 (5 bases). The length of the CDR3 is 15 residues. V lost 1 base to trimming and J lost 7 bases, with 11 bases between them. Germline CDR1 LGHDT, CDR2 YNNKEL (reference sequence). CDR3 in amino acids: CASSQGRASNSPLHF. The CDR3 coding sequence is TGTGCCAGCAGCCAAGGCAGGGCCAGCAATTCACCCCTCCACTTT.

This chain connects TRBV28 to TRBJ1-6; no clear D. V lost 5 bases to trimming and J lost 14 bases, with 22 bases between them. The V gene's germline CDR1 is MDHEN and CDR2 SYDVKM. There are 15 residues in the CDR3. The CDR3 nucleotides read TGTGCCAGCAGTCCTCGCGACATTCGCTCGGTATCCCTCCACTTT. It is translated as CASSPRDIRSVSLHF.

The chain carries TRBV28 and TRBJ1-2, with a weak D call TRBD1 (5 bases). V lost 3 bases and J 0 bases, leaving 20 bases between the germline ends. This CDR3 region has 18 residues. Germline V gives CDR1 MDHEN, CDR2 SYDVKM. The chain's CDR3 is CASSFPGDRARANYGYTF. The CDR3 DNA reads TGTGCCAGCAGTTTCCCAGGAGACAGAGCAAGAGCTAACTATGGCTACACCTTC.